These 30 T cell receptor beta chains were all obtained from the same sample, sequenced in a study of T cells in Graves' hyperthyroidism and ophthalmopathy. Regions amplified from RNA transcripts were the TCR beta CDR3 regions. TCR CDR3 regions were first amplified by RT-PCR with HTBI primers. TCRdb re-derived calls from the multiplex PCR reads in MiXCR, one entry per CDR3 protein. Of roughly 380,000 distinct CDR3 sequences listed, roughly 18% are singletons. The sequenced material came from blood. Receptors originate from a middle-aged woman with Graves' ophthalmopathy.

This clonotype has at least ten counts. The chain employs TRBV6-5 and TRBJ1-1, with a weak D call TRBD1 (6 bases). Germline assignment: CDR1 MNHEY and CDR2 SVGAGI. Deletions cut 4 bases from V and 1 base from J, with 16 bases between. The CDR3 is 16 amino acids. The CDR3 DNA sequence: TGTGCCAGCAGTTTAAGCACAGGGACTTCGAACACTGAAGCTTTCTTT. Translated, it gives CASSLSTGTSNTEAFF.

This clonotype was seen at least ten times. A read error is possible here, since a much larger clone lies one base away. The chain is built from TRBV6-5 and TRBJ1-1, with no clear D. Germline V gene lookup returns CDR1 MNHEY and CDR2 SVGAGI. The CDR3 covers 14 residues. The CDR3 coding sequence is TGTGCCAGCAGTTTATCTGGCACTCACACTGGAGCTTTCTTT. Its protein is CASSLSGTHTGAFF.

This clonotype appeared a few times. The chain combines TRBV3-1 with TRBJ2-4; 11 positions agree with TRBD2. Per germline, CDR1 LGHDT and CDR2 YNNKEL (reference sequence). The CDR3 runs to 16 residues. V was clipped by 0 bases and J by 7 bases; unmatched bases: 5. The CDR3 DNA reads TGTGCCAGCAGCCAAGATCTAGCGGGAGGTAGTAACATTCAGTACTTC. Translating it yields CASSQDLAGGSNIQYF.

This clonotype occurred a few times. The chain joins TRBV6-5 to TRBJ2-7; 7 bases agree with TRBD2. V shed 2 bases, J shed 5 bases, and the junction held 3 bases outside the gene matches. The CDR3 is made up of 13 amino acids. The V gene's germline CDR1 is MNHEY and CDR2 SVGAGI. CDR3 nucleotide sequence: TGTGCCAGCAGTTACGCGGGAGTCCACGAGCAGTACTTC. Its protein product is CASSYAGVHEQYF.

This clonotype was detected ten times or more. The chain links TRBV27 to TRBJ2-4, with D tentatively TRBD2 (5 bases). Deletions cut 0 bases from V and 3 bases from J, with 9 bases between. The CDR3 runs to 15 residues. Germline CDR1 is MNHEY and CDR2 is SMNVEV (reference sequence). This chain's CDR3 is CASSLSFGDKNIQYF. The CDR3 nucleotides read TGTGCCAGCAGTTTATCTTTCGGGGACAAAAACATTCAGTACTTC.

This clonotype has a count of ten or more. The chain recombines TRBV28 with TRBJ2-7; 10 bases are a match to TRBD2. The CDR3 contains 14 residues. V lost 6 bases to trimming and J lost 0 bases; unmatched junction nucleotides: 2. The germline gives CDR1 MDHEN, CDR2 SYDVKM. The CDR3 loop is CASRRTSGSYEQYF. DNA for the CDR3: TGTGCCAGCAGAAGGACTAGCGGCTCCTACGAGCAGTACTTC.

This clonotype was found many times. The J gene is TRBJ1-6, the V gene TRBV6-5, with a tentative D call TRBD1 (5 bases). The CDR3 sequence is 16 residues long. V lost 2 bases, J lost 7 bases, and 15 bases lay in between. CDR1 is MNHEY, CDR2 SVGAGI, per germline. The CDR3 loop reads CASSYLQPGFNSPLHF. The CDR3 DNA reads TGTGCCAGCAGTTACCTCCAACCAGGGTTCAATTCACCCCTCCACTTT.

V gene TRBV6-1 combines with J gene TRBJ2-7; 9 bases fit TRBD1. Per germline, CDR1 MNHNS and CDR2 SASEGT. The CDR3 spans 14 residues. V was clipped by 6 bases and J by 7 bases; unmatched bases: 10. Here the CDR3 DNA reads TGTGCCAGCAGCCGGACAGGGGTGGGATGGGAGCAGTACTTC. Translating it yields CASSRTGVGWEQYF.

The table lists this clonotype with many counts. This chain connects TRBV12-3 or TRBV12-4 to TRBJ2-5; either TRBD1 or TRBD2 may supply D (5 bases each). The V and J ends lost 3 bases and 4 bases respectively, with 18 bases between them. The length of the CDR3 is 16 residues. The CDR3 protein is CASSLAPTGTGETQYF. CDR3 bases: TGTGCCAGCAGTTTGGCCCCCACGGGGACGGGAGAGACCCAGTACTTC.

A word on this clonotype: At one end, the junction sequence differs from germline, possibly due to a read error. The V call is TRBV28, the J call TRBJ2-2; TRBD1 or TRBD2 may be the D gene (5 bases each). Looked up from germline, CDR1 is MDHEN and CDR2 is SYDVKM. The CDR3 has 15 residues. This CDR3 is CVSSPGTVNTGELFF. CDR3 DNA sequence: TGTGTCAGCAGCCCCGGGACGGTTAACACCGGGGAGCTGTTTTTT. The complete variable domain, with remaining parts taken from reference TRBV28 and TRBJ2-2, reads DVKVTQSSRYLVKRTGEKVFLECVQDMDHENMFWYRQDPGLGLRLIYFSYDVKMKEKGDIPEGYSVSREKKERFSLILESASTNQTSMYLCVSSPGTVNTGELFFGEGSRLTVL.

The chain joins TRBV6-5 to TRBJ1-1; 7 nucleotides line up with TRBD1. The V gene end was trimmed by 2 bases and the J gene end by 5 bases; junction bases not matched to a gene: 8. This CDR3 has 15 amino acids. Germline CDR1 is MNHEY and CDR2 is SVGAGI. Here the CDR3 reads CASSYRGTAGTEAFF. Here the CDR3 DNA reads TGTGCCAGCAGTTACCGGGGGACAGCGGGGACTGAAGCTTTCTTT.

The chain joins TRBV13 to TRBJ2-7, with D hard to call. Trimming stripped 3 bases from V and 1 base from J, with 7 bases between. CDR3 size: 13 residues. Per germline, CDR1 PRHDT and CDR2 FYEKMQ (reference sequence). CDR3 in DNA: TGTGCCAGCAGCTTCCCCGAGTCCTACGAGCAGTACTTC. Translated, it gives CASSFPESYEQYF.

The chain uses TRBV12-3 or TRBV12-4 and TRBJ1-1, with a weak D call TRBD1 (5 bases). This CDR3 has 14 amino acids. Trimming removed 8 bases at V and 0 bases at J, with 13 bases between. CDR3 sequence (DNA): TGTGCCAGCGGAGCGACAGATTTGAACACTGAAGCTTTCTTT. Protein sequence: CASGATDLNTEAFF.

This clonotype came up many times. This chain connects TRBV6-1 to TRBJ1-5; D ambiguous. V was trimmed by 6 bases and J by 6 bases, leaving 6 bases between them. The CDR3 consists of 11 residues. Looked up from germline, CDR1 is MNHNS and CDR2 is SASEGT. This CDR3 reads CASSPGQPQHF. Here the CDR3 DNA reads TGTGCCAGCAGCCCAGGTCAGCCCCAGCATTTT.

The table lists this clonotype with many counts. V is TRBV6-5 and J is TRBJ2-7; tentative D call: TRBD2 (5 bases). This CDR3 is built from 16 residues. V was pared by 2 bases and J by 6 bases, with 20 bases between. CDR1 is MNHEY and CDR2 is SVGAGI in the germline V gene. CDR3 nucleotides: TGTGCCAGCAGTTACCGGACCCGAGTTGTTACTAGCGAGCAGTACTTC. It translates to CASSYRTRVVTSEQYF.

As concerns this clonotype: At one boundary the junction diverges from the germline segment, which might be a read error. V gene TRBV6-1 combines with J gene TRBJ1-5, with TRBD1 identical over 10 bases. Germline CDR1 is MNHNS and CDR2 is SASEGT. The CDR3 has 15 amino acids. This chain's CDR3 is CASSGDRGLYQPQHF. The CDR3 coding sequence is TGCGCCAGCAGTGGGGACAGGGGATTATATCAGCCCCAGCATTTT.

This clonotype has a count of ten or more. This sequence joins TRBV11-2 and TRBJ2-7, with 8 bases lining up with TRBD2. J was trimmed by 3 bases and V by 3 bases; bases with no gene match: 7. Germline V CDR1 and CDR2: SGHAT, FQNNGV. This CDR3 is built from 15 residues. CDR3 protein: CASSLDSGTFYEQYF. CDR3 bases: TGTGCCAGCAGCTTGGATAGCGGGACCTTCTACGAGCAGTACTTC.

This chain uses TRBV6-1 with TRBJ2-5, with 9 bases identical to TRBD2. CDR1 MNHNS and CDR2 SASEGT come from the germline V gene. The V gene end was trimmed by 7 bases and the J gene end by 4 bases; junction bases not matched to a gene: 7. This CDR3 spans 14 amino acids. Written as DNA, the CDR3 is TGTGCCAGCAACCCACTAGCGGGTGGAGAGACCCAGTACTTC. This encodes CASNPLAGGETQYF.

At least ten counts were recorded for this clonotype. The rearrangement links TRBV6-2 or TRBV6-3 to TRBJ2-7, with TRBD1 identical over 7 bases. Trimming removed 8 bases from V and 7 bases from J; junction bases left unmatched: 17. This CDR3 has 15 residues. Per the germline V gene, CDR1 is MNHEY and CDR2 is SVGEGT. Written as DNA, the CDR3 is TGTGCCAGCCGCCCAACGGGGACAGCCGGTTCGGAGCAGTACTTC. Translation: CASRPTGTAGSEQYF.

This clonotype has a count of ten or more. The CDR3 nucleotides read TGTGCCAGCAGCTTCGGGCGATACGGGGAGCTGTTTTTT. Translation: CASSFGRYGELFF. V is TRBV11-2 and J is TRBJ2-2; D not certain. The CDR3 length is 13 residues. The germline gives CDR1 SGHAT, CDR2 FQNNGV. V was cut by 3 bases and J by 7 bases, with 9 bases left in between. The full variable domain, completed using reference TRBV11-2 and TRBJ2-2, is EAGVAQSPRYKIIEKRQSVAFWCNPISGHATLYWYQQILGQGPKLLIQFQNNGVVDDSQLPKDRFSAERLKGVDSTLKIQPAKLEDSAVYLCASSFGRYGELFFGEGSRLTVL.

In its sample, this clonotype was seen many times. The rearrangement uses TRBV4-3 and TRBJ2-2; the D is unclear. The V end lost 4 bases, the J end lost 3 bases, and 9 bases lay between the germline ends. The CDR3 loop spans 14 amino acids. In germline, CDR1 is LGHNA, CDR2 YSLEER. The CDR3, as DNA: TGCGCCAGCAGCCTTAGACTCGACACCGGGGAGCTGTTTTTT. This gives the protein CASSLRLDTGELFF.

This clonotype was counted at least ten times. The chain links TRBV28 to TRBJ1-2; 8 bases match TRBD1. V lost 7 bases to trimming and J lost 0 bases; unmatched junction nucleotides: 4. Germline V gene data show CDR1 as MDHEN and CDR2 as SYDVKM. The CDR3 has 14 residues. The DNA for the CDR3 is TGTGCCAGCAATAAACAGGGGGCTAACTATGGCTACACCTTC. This sequence encodes CASNKQGANYGYTF.

This chain links TRBV6-5 with TRBJ2-7; 7 positions agree with TRBD1. V lost 4 bases, J lost 3 bases, and 6 bases stayed unmatched. The length of the CDR3 is 14 residues. Germline CDR1 is MNHEY and CDR2 is SVGAGI. CDR3 region: CASSFGQVRYEQYF. Here the CDR3 DNA reads TGTGCCAGCAGTTTCGGACAGGTTCGCTACGAGCAGTACTTC.

This clonotype was counted ten times or more. This chain joins TRBV5-6 and TRBJ1-2, with D tentatively TRBD1 (5 bases). The CDR3 loop spans 15 amino acids. V was pared by 5 bases and J by 6 bases, with 20 bases between. Germline V gives CDR1 SGHDT, CDR2 YYEEEE. The CDR3 here is CASSFTADTEDGYTF. CDR3 bases: TGTGCCAGCAGTTTTACCGCGGACACCGAGGATGGCTACACCTTC.

Many counts were recorded for this clonotype. V usage is TRBV27 and J usage is TRBJ2-7; D may be TRBD2 (6 bases). V gave up 6 bases and J gave up 4 bases, with 19 bases separating them. The CDR3 is 15 residues long. Germline CDR1 reads MNHEY; CDR2 reads SMNVEV (reference sequence). The CDR3 here is CASSRPLAGLYEQYF. The CDR3 DNA is TGTGCCAGCAGCAGACCACTAGCTGGGCTTTACGAGCAGTACTTC.

This clonotype was recorded at least ten times. The rearrangement joins TRBV30 to TRBJ2-2; D tentatively reads TRBD1 or TRBD2 (5 bases each). Germline CDR1 GTSNPN, CDR2 SVGIG (reference sequence). Trimming shortened V by 5 bases and J by 3 bases, and 7 bases separated the two germline ends. The CDR3 sequence is 12 residues long. The CDR3: CAWGTDTGELFF. Here the CDR3 DNA reads TGTGCCTGGGGGACCGACACCGGGGAGCTGTTTTTT.

This clonotype was observed many times. The J gene is TRBJ1-1, the V gene TRBV30; 9 positions match TRBD1. In germline, CDR1 is GTSNPN, CDR2 SVGIG (reference sequence). V trimming: 4 bases; J trimming: 4 bases; junction bases outside the gene matches: 10. The CDR3 consists of 15 residues. CDR3 sequence (DNA): TGTGCCTGGACCACACAGGGGGCGCTTTCCACTGAAGCTTTCTTT. Translation gives CAWTTQGALSTEAFF.

This clonotype was found many times. In DNA form, the CDR3 reads TGTGCCAGCAGCAAAAGGGACGCCGCGGGGGGCTACACCTTC. Amino acid sequence: CASSKRDAAGGYTF. The chain joins TRBV12-3 or TRBV12-4 to TRBJ1-2, with a weak D call TRBD1 (5 bases). With 6 bases removed from V and 8 bases from J, the gap between germline ends came to 19 bases. This CDR3 is 14 amino acids long.

This clonotype occurred many times. This CDR3 reads CASSDKLSDKNTEAFF. The CDR3, as DNA: TGTGCCAGCAGCGATAAACTCTCTGACAAGAACACTGAAGCTTTCTTT. V is TRBV9 and J is TRBJ1-1; D not certain. Germline V gene data show CDR1 as SGDLS and CDR2 as YYNGEE. V lost 3 bases, J lost 1 base, and 16 bases lay in between. The CDR3 sequence is 16 residues long.

This clonotype was counted many times. This chain uses TRBV5-1 with TRBJ2-3; no clear D. The CDR3 totals 14 residues. Germline CDR1 and CDR2: SGHRS and YFSETQ. V lost 0 bases and J 6 bases, leaving 11 bases between the germline ends. CDR3: CASSLDTTDDTQYF. CDR3 sequence (DNA): TGCGCCAGCAGCTTGGACACCACGGATGATACGCAGTATTTT.